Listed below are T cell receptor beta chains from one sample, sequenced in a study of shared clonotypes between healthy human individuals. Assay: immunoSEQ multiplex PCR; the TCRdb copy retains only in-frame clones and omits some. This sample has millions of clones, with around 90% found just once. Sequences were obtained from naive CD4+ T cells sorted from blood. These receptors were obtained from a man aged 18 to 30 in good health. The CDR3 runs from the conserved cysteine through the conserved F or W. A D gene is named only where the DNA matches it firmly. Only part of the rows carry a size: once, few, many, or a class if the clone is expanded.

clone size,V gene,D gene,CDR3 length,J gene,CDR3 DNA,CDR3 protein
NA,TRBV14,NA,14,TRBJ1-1,TGTGCCAGCAGCCAAGATCGGGGGTACACTGAAGCTTTCTTT,CASSQDRGYTEAFF
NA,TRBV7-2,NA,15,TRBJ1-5,TGTGCCAGCAGCCCAAGCGGGCAGGGCGGTCAGCCCCAGCATTTT,CASSPSGQGGQPQHF
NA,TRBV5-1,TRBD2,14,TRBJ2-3,TGCGCCAGCAGAAGGCGGGAGCGCACAGATACGCAGTATTTT,CASRRRERTDTQYF
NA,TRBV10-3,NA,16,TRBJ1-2,TGTGCCATCAGTGAGTCGATGACCGTCGTCCAAGTGGGCTACACCTTC,CAISESMTVVQVGYTF
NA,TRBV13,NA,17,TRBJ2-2,TGTGCCAGCAGCTCCAAGGGCTTGGTGGGGAACACCGGGGAGCTGTTTTTT,CASSSKGLVGNTGELFF
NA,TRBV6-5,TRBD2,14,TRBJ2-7,TGTGCCAGCCAATCCGGACTAGGGCCCTACGAGCAGTACTTC,CASQSGLGPYEQYF
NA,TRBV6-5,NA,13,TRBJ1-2,TGTGCCAGCAGTATGGTGAGCAGTCGTGGCTACACCTTC,CASSMVSSRGYTF
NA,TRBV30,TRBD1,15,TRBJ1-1,TGTGCCTGGGAAGACCTACAGGGGGTTAGGACTGAAGCTTTCTTT,CAWEDLQGVRTEAFF
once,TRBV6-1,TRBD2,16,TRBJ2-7,TGTGCCAGCAGTGAATATCCTAGCGGGCGCGCCCACGAGCAGTACTTC,CASSEYPSGRAHEQYF
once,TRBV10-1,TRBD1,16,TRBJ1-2,TGCGCCAGCAGTGAGCAGACAGGCCCAGGGGGCTATGGCTACACCTTC,CASSEQTGPGGYGYTF
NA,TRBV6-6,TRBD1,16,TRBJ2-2,TGTGCCAGCAGCCGGGGACAGGGGAGTGGCGGCGGGGAGCTGTTTTTT,CASSRGQGSGGGELFF
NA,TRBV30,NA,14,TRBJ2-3,TGTGCCTGGAGGAGGGGGGGGTTGACAGATACGCAGTATTTT,CAWRRGGLTDTQYF
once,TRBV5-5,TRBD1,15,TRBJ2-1,TGTGCCAGCAGGCCGGGACAGGGGGCTTACAATGAGCAGTTCTTC,CASRPGQGAYNEQFF
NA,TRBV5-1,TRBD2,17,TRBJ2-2,TGCGCCAGCAGCTTGGGAGGACTAGGGCCTTACACCGGGGAGCTGTTTTTT,CASSLGGLGPYTGELFF
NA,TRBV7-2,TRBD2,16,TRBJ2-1,TGTGCCAGCAGCCTCGAGGGACTAGCGGCCCACAATGAGCAGTTCTTC,CASSLEGLAAHNEQFF
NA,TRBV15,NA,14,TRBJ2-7,TGTGCCACCAGCATCGGCGGAAGCTCCTACGAGCAGTACTTC,CATSIGGSSYEQYF
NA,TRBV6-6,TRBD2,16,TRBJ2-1,TGTGCCAGCAGTTACGGGGGACTAGCGGGTAGGAATGAGCAGTTCTTC,CASSYGGLAGRNEQFF
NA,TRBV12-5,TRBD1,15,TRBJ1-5,TGTGCTTGTGGGGGGGACAGGGGTTACAATCAGCCCCAGCATTTT,CACGGDRGYNQPQHF
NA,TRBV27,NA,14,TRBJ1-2,TGTGCCAGCAGCGGACAGTTTGACCGATGGGGCTACACCTTC,CASSGQFDRWGYTF
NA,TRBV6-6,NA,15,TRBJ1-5,TGTGCCAGCACAAAAAAAGGGGTGGACGATCAGCCCCAGCATTTT,CASTKKGVDDQPQHF
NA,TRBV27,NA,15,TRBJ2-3,TGTGCCAGCAGTTTATCGCGGGATGGGGGAGATACGCAGTATTTT,CASSLSRDGGDTQYF
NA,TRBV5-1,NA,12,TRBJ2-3,TGCGCCAGCAGCGGTCCGGGGGAGGCGCAGTATTTT,CASSGPGEAQYF
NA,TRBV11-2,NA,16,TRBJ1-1,TGTGCCAGCAAGAGGGAGGCGATAGCAGATAACACTGAAGCTTTCTTT,CASKREAIADNTEAFF
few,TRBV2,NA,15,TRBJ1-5,TGTGCCAGCAGTGGAGGCAGATCTAGCAATCAGCCCCAGCATTTT,CASSGGRSSNQPQHF
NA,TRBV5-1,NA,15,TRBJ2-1,TGCGCCAGCAGCTTAGGGGGGCTCCGATACAATGAGCAGTTCTTC,CASSLGGLRYNEQFF
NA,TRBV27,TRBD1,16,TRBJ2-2,TGTGCCAGCAGTCCATACAGGGGTGGGAACACCGGGGAGCTGTTTTTT,CASSPYRGGNTGELFF
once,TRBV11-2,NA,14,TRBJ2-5,TGTGCCAGCAGCTTAGATGGGGCTCAGGAGACCCAGTACTTC,CASSLDGAQETQYF
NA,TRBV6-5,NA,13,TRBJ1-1,TGTGCCAGCAGCCCCGGGACATTAGGTGAAGCTTTCTTT,CASSPGTLGEAFF
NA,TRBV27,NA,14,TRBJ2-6,TGTGCCAGCAGTTCCTCTTCTGGGGCCAACGTCCTGACTTTC,CASSSSSGANVLTF
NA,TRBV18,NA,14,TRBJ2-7,TGTGCCAGCTCAGCGGGGAGGATCTCCTACGAGCAGTACTTC,CASSAGRISYEQYF